The clone carrying this T cell receptor beta chain has just one count. This record belongs to a study of hypomethylating agent response in myelodysplastic syndrome. For the study at large: Most often mutated was TET2, found in about 50% of the 11 patients. Response meant complete response or hematologic improvement; all other patients were non-responders.

The repertoire was sequenced with immunoSEQ multiplex PCR; TCRdb's copy has only in-frame clones and lacks some. The profile shows about 5,100 clones, approximately 80% of them singletons. CDR1 MNHNY and CDR2 SVGAGI come from the germline V gene (reference sequence). V was clipped by 0 bases and J by 4 bases, with 7 bases between them. This CDR3 spans 14 amino acids. V is TRBV6-6 and J is TRBJ1-3; D may be TRBD1 (6 bases). The sequence came from a human donor with myelodysplastic syndrome. Source: bone marrow, taken before or after starting hypomethylating agent treatment for myelodysplastic syndrome (not recorded which). DNA of the CDR3: TGTGCCAGCAGTTACTCCGGGACAGGAAACACCATATATTTT. It codes for CASSYSGTGNTIYF.